The 32 T cell receptor beta chains below were found in one sample sequenced in a study of blood T cells in healthy people across ages. The use of a sample-barcoded 5' primer and a J-beta primer mix characterized a second PCR of about 7 to 12 cycles. TCRdb independently ran MiXCR on the 5' RACE reads; one entry per CDR3 protein. The repertoire includes around 1,100,000 distinct CDR3 sequences, around two fifths of them detected once, and less than 15% sits in the top ten. Sequencing was done on a sample of blood. The receptor source for this set is a man between 18 and 35 years old in good health.

The CDR3 spells CASSPDQGATEAFF. CDR3 nucleotides: TGTGCCAGCAGCCCGGATCAGGGGGCCACTGAAGCTTTCTTT. The genes are TRBV9 and TRBJ1-1, with 8 bases identical to TRBD1. CDR1 is SGDLS, CDR2 YYNGEE, per germline. CDR3 size: 14 residues. V gave up 4 bases and J gave up 4 bases; unmatched junction bases: 6.

This clonotype was counted a few times. V is TRBV20-1 and J is TRBJ2-1; D may match TRBD1 or TRBD2 (5 bases each). Trimming left V 0 bases short and J 2 bases short, with 11 bases between. The CDR3 loop spans 15 amino acids. CDR1 DFQATT and CDR2 SNEGSKA come from the germline V gene (reference sequence). The CDR3 here is CSARDPGATYNEQFF. CDR3 nucleotide sequence: TGCAGTGCTAGAGATCCCGGGGCAACCTACAATGAGCAGTTCTTC.

The CDR3 DNA reads as TGTGCCAGCAGCCATCCCCCTAGGACGGTAGCGAGCACAGATACGCAGTATTTT. Protein: CASSHPPRTVASTDTQYF. The chain carries TRBV14 and TRBJ2-3, with D tentatively TRBD2 (5 bases). Trimming shortened V by 3 bases and J by 0 bases, and 19 bases separated the two germline ends. Germline values: CDR1 SGHDN, CDR2 FVKESK. The length of the CDR3 is 18 residues.

This clonotype was found a few times. The V call is TRBV7-8, the J call TRBJ2-1; D is possibly TRBD1 or TRBD2 (5 bases each). Germline CDR1 and CDR2: SGHVS and FQNEAQ. V dropped 1 base and J dropped 14 bases, with 18 bases sitting between them. The CDR3 runs 14 residues. This CDR3 is CASSLDGTSTIEFF. As DNA, the CDR3 is TGTGCCAGCAGCTTAGACGGGACCTCTACAATCGAGTTCTTC.

This sequence joins TRBV2 and TRBJ1-2; D is unresolved. The CDR3 is 14 residues long. Trimming cost V 7 bases and J 6 bases, with 18 bases left between them. Germline assignment: CDR1 SNHLY and CDR2 FYNNEI. In DNA, the CDR3 is TGTGCCAGCATGAGAACGGGTGCGGATAATGGCTACACCTTC. It translates to CASMRTGADNGYTF.

This clonotype was observed a few times. The rearrangement uses TRBV29-1 and TRBJ1-2; the D is unclear. This CDR3 is built from 13 residues. V gave up 3 bases and J gave up 5 bases, with 13 bases separating them. Germline loops: CDR1 SQVTM, CDR2 ANQGSEA. The CDR3 loop reads CSVESGMRYGYTF. The CDR3 nucleotides are TGCAGCGTTGAGTCGGGGATGAGGTATGGCTACACCTTC.

This clonotype was observed many times. This chain links TRBV9 with TRBJ2-5; the D is unclear. CDR1 is SGDLS and CDR2 is YYNGEE in the germline V gene. This CDR3 contains 14 residues. V shed 2 bases and J shed 11 bases, with 19 bases lying between them. The CDR3 sequence: CASSVEYRHGEQYF. CDR3 in DNA: TGTGCCAGCAGCGTCGAATACCGCCACGGTGAGCAGTACTTC.

The gene calls are TRBV6-5 and TRBJ1-1; TRBD1 aligns across 10 bases. The junction had 9 bases not matched to a gene; V was cut back by 0 bases and J by 5 bases. The CDR3 extends over 17 amino acids. Germline CDR1 and CDR2: MNHEY and SVGAGI. In DNA, the CDR3 is TGTGCCAGCAGTTACTCCTCCGGGACAGGGGTGGATACTGAAGCTTTCTTT. This gives the protein CASSYSSGTGVDTEAFF.

This clonotype showed up just a few times. The rearrangement joins TRBV6-2 or TRBV6-3 to TRBJ1-1, with D possibly TRBD1 on 6 matching bases. V lost 8 bases, J lost 1 base, and 14 bases lay in between. From germline, CDR1 is MNHEY and CDR2 SVGEGT. This CDR3 region has 14 residues. The CDR3 DNA reads as TGTGCCAGCGGCGAACAGGGAGGGAACACTGAAGCTTTCTTT. Amino acids: CASGEQGGNTEAFF.

This chain links TRBV20-1 with TRBJ2-1, with 8 nucleotides matching TRBD2. The CDR3 has 14 residues. CDR1 and CDR2 (germline): DFQATT, SNEGSKA (reference sequence). V was clipped by 5 bases and J by 4 bases; unmatched bases: 7. Here the CDR3 reads CSAEPRGAYNEQFF. Written as DNA, the CDR3 is TGCAGTGCTGAACCGCGGGGGGCATACAATGAGCAGTTCTTC.

The chain uses TRBV7-2 and TRBJ1-1, with D unclear. CDR3 length equals 15 residues. The V gene lost 2 bases and the J gene lost 1 base, with 11 bases spanning the gap. CDR1 and CDR2 (germline): SGHTA, FQGNSA. Here the CDR3 reads CASSLSDGTNTEAFF. The DNA for the CDR3 is TGTGCCAGCAGCTTATCTGACGGAACGAACACTGAAGCTTTCTTT. The whole variable domain, remainder taken from reference TRBV7-2 and TRBJ1-1, is GAGVSQSPSNKVTEKGKDVELRCDPISGHTALYWYRQSLGQGLEFLIYFQGNSAPDKSGLPSDRFSAERTGGSVSTLTIQRTQQEDSAVYLCASSLSDGTNTEAFFGQGTRLTVV.

The rearrangement links TRBV9 to TRBJ2-2, with unresolved D. The germline CDR1 and CDR2 sequences are SGDLS and YYNGEE. The CDR3 runs to 14 residues. The V gene lost 6 bases and the J gene lost 3 bases, with 12 bases spanning the gap. The CDR3 DNA reads TGTGCCAGCACCCGATATAGGGACACCGGGGAGCTGTTTTTT. Translating it yields CASTRYRDTGELFF.

This clonotype was counted between two and nine times. The chain employs TRBV4-2 and TRBJ2-5, with D possibly matching TRBD2 (7 bases). The V end was cut by 1 base, the J end by 2 bases, with 11 bases between. The CDR3 is made up of 15 amino acids. CDR1 and CDR2 (germline): LGHNA, YNFKEQ. In DNA, the CDR3 is TGTGCCAGCAGCCAAGCGGGGGGCGAACAAGAGACCCAGTACTTC. This codes for CASSQAGGEQETQYF.

This clonotype was observed at least ten times. V is TRBV5-1 and J is TRBJ2-1; tentatively, D is TRBD2 (5 bases). The CDR3 totals 14 residues. Germline loops: CDR1 SGHRS, CDR2 YFSETQ. V dropped 0 bases and J dropped 1 base, with 5 bases sitting between them. CDR3 bases: TGCGCCAGCAGCTTGGAGCGGTCCTACAATGAGCAGTTCTTC. It encodes CASSLERSYNEQFF.

This sequence joins TRBV12-3 or TRBV12-4 and TRBJ2-6; TRBD1 matches 8 bases. The CDR3 consists of 18 residues. V dropped 8 bases and J dropped 1; count of bases not matched to a gene: 13. In nucleotides, the CDR3 is TGTGCCAGCGTAGCCGGAACAGGGGGTAGGTCTGGGGCCAACGTCCTGACTTTC. This encodes CASVAGTGGRSGANVLTF.

Only a few counts were recorded for this clonotype. Relative to the germline gene, one junction end is altered; a read error may explain this. The chain combines TRBV4-3 with TRBJ1-6; D perhaps matches TRBD1 (5 bases). The CDR3 length is 14 residues. In germline, CDR1 is LGHNA, CDR2 YSLEER. CDR3 DNA sequence: TGCGCCAGCAGCCAAGACCGGACAAATTCACCCCCCCACTTT. This gives the protein CASSQDRTNSPPHF.

There are a few counts of this clonotype. The gene calls are TRBV20-1 and TRBJ2-1; D is uncertain. The CDR3 is 13 residues long. Germline lookup yields CDR1 DFQATT and CDR2 SNEGSKA (reference sequence). The germline V and J ends were trimmed by 3 bases and 1 base, with 7 bases remaining between them. This CDR3 is CSASSASYNEQFF. DNA for the CDR3: TGCAGTGCTAGCAGTGCATCCTACAATGAGCAGTTCTTC.

The chain recombines TRBV10-3 with TRBJ2-5, with 9 bases lining up with TRBD2. Germline CDR1 is ENHRY and CDR2 is SYGVKD. V lost 3 bases, J lost 5 bases, and 7 bases stayed unmatched. This CDR3 region has 15 residues. The CDR3 coding sequence is TGTGCCATCAGTGATTCGAGCGGGGGGTTTGAGACCCAGTACTTC. This gives the protein CAISDSSGGFETQYF.

CDR3 bases: TGTGCCAGCAGTCCTGGGGGGGGTGGGACAGATACGCAGTATTTT. Protein sequence: CASSPGGGGTDTQYF. The chain joins TRBV27 to TRBJ2-3; 7 bases line up with TRBD2. V lost 5 bases to trimming and J lost 3 bases; unmatched junction nucleotides: 8. In germline, CDR1 is MNHEY, CDR2 SMNVEV (reference sequence). The CDR3 loop spans 15 amino acids.

This clonotype has ten or more counts. The chain is built from TRBV29-1 and TRBJ2-1; no reliable D call. Trimming left V 4 bases short and J 10 bases short, with 14 bases between. The CDR3 has 12 residues. Germline values: CDR1 SQVTM, CDR2 ANQGSEA. CDR3 bases: TGCAGCGTTGTGGGTCGAGTAGACGAGCAGTTCTTC. Its translation is CSVVGRVDEQFF.

This clonotype was seen only a few times. The chain joins TRBV5-1 to TRBJ1-2, with 9 bases identical to TRBD1. This CDR3 has 17 amino acids. The V and J ends lost 1 base and 0 bases, in that order; junction bases with no gene match: 7. Germline V gene data show CDR1 as SGHRS and CDR2 as YFSETQ. CDR3 sequence: CASSLQGQGSPNYGYTF. The DNA for the CDR3 is TGCGCCAGCAGCTTGCAAGGACAGGGGTCTCCTAACTATGGCTACACCTTC.

The rearrangement links TRBV2 to TRBJ1-2; possibly TRBD1 for D (5 bases). CDR3 length: 13 amino acids. V was trimmed by 4 bases and J by 5 bases, leaving 11 bases between them. From germline, CDR1 is SNHLY and CDR2 FYNNEI. The CDR3 DNA reads as TGTGCCAGCAGTGGAGTTGAGGGGTATGGCTACACCTTC. Translated: CASSGVEGYGYTF. Combining the CDR3 with reference TRBV2 and TRBJ1-2 gives the whole variable domain EPEVTQTPSHQVTQMGQEVILRCVPISNHLYFYWYRQILGQKVEFLVSFYNNEISEKSEIFDDQFSVERPDGSNFTLKIRSTKLEDSAMYFCASSGVEGYGYTFGSGTRLTVV.

The chain couples TRBV18 to TRBJ2-1; 8 bases match TRBD1. V dropped 4 bases and J dropped 8; count of bases not matched to a gene: 7. CDR3 length: 14 amino acids. Per germline, CDR1 KGHSH and CDR2 LQKENI. Here the CDR3 DNA reads TGTGCCAGCTCACTAACGGACAGGGTCTATGAGCAGTTCTTC. Amino acid sequence: CASSLTDRVYEQFF.

The J gene is TRBJ2-1, the V gene TRBV7-9, with 11 bases matching TRBD2. This CDR3 is built from 18 residues. Germline V lookup: CDR1 SEHNR, CDR2 FQNEAQ (reference sequence). After removal of 5 bases from V and 5 bases from J, the junction contained 14 bases not matched to a gene. The CDR3 loop is CASSLSSMTSGEDNEQFF. CDR3 nucleotide sequence: TGTGCCAGCAGCCTATCGTCGATGACTAGCGGGGAGGACAATGAGCAGTTCTTC.

This clonotype was observed a few times. The chain employs TRBV5-1 and TRBJ1-1; D remains unclear. Germline V lookup: CDR1 SGHRS, CDR2 YFSETQ. The CDR3 spans 16 residues. V lost 6 bases to trimming and J lost 1 base, with 19 bases between them. CDR3 sequence: CASTEELGVANTEAFF. DNA of the CDR3: TGCGCCAGCACCGAAGAATTGGGCGTAGCGAACACTGAAGCTTTCTTT.

Remarks on this clonotype: Relative to the germline gene, one junction end is altered; a read error may explain this. The chain uses TRBV12-3 or TRBV12-4 and TRBJ1-1, with D unresolved. The CDR3 length is 13 residues. In DNA form, the CDR3 reads TGTGCCGGCAGTTTAGGATCGAACACTGAAGCTTTCTTT. Amino acids: CAGSLGSNTEAFF.

A few counts support this clonotype. J is TRBJ1-5 and V is TRBV7-8; D is perhaps TRBD1 (5 bases). There are 15 residues in the CDR3. Trimming cost V 5 bases and J 6 bases, with 17 bases left between them. Per germline, CDR1 SGHVS and CDR2 FQNEAQ. Here the CDR3 reads CASSLGRVVRQPQHF. CDR3 bases: TGTGCCAGCAGCCTAGGCAGGGTGGTTCGTCAGCCCCAGCATTTT.

The chain uses TRBV7-2 and TRBJ2-7, with 10 bases that match TRBD2. The CDR3 is made up of 14 amino acids. From germline, CDR1 is SGHTA and CDR2 FQGNSA. The J segment lost 0 bases and the V segment lost 7 bases, leaving 3 bases of the junction unmatched. CDR3 DNA: TGTGCCAGCACTTGGACTAGCGGCTCCTACGAGCAGTACTTC. The encoded protein is CASTWTSGSYEQYF.

DNA for the CDR3: TGCAGTGCACTGGCGGGGGGAACCTACAATGAGCAGTTCTTC. As protein: CSALAGGTYNEQFF. This chain uses TRBV20-1 with TRBJ2-1; TRBD2 aligns across 8 bases. CDR3 size: 14 residues. Germline V CDR1 and CDR2: DFQATT, SNEGSKA (reference sequence). The ends lost 6 bases at V and 2 bases at J; junction bases unmatched: 6.

This clonotype was observed many times. This chain uses TRBV5-1 with TRBJ2-3, with D possibly being TRBD1 or TRBD2 (6 bases each). This CDR3 is built from 14 residues. V was shortened by 0 bases and J by 4 bases, with 9 bases between the two germline ends. Germline V CDR1 and CDR2: SGHRS, YFSETQ. CDR3: CASSLEGGSDTQYF. In DNA, the CDR3 is TGCGCCAGCAGCTTGGAGGGGGGCTCAGATACGCAGTATTTT.

This sequence joins TRBV6-5 and TRBJ2-1, with TRBD1 identical over 8 bases. CDR1 and CDR2 from the germline V gene are MNHEY and SVGAGI. The CDR3 is 20 amino acids. J lost 0 bases, V lost 0 bases, and 13 bases had no gene match. The CDR3 reads CASSYSGWAGGLSSYNEQFF. The CDR3 DNA reads as TGTGCCAGCAGTTACTCCGGTTGGGCAGGGGGCCTTAGCTCCTACAATGAGCAGTTCTTC.

This chain connects TRBV12-3 or TRBV12-4 to TRBJ1-2; D gene ambiguous. CDR3 length equals 14 residues. The ends were cut back, 4 bases at V and 2 bases at J, with 11 bases in the middle. DNA of the CDR3: TGTGCCAGCAGTTCCCTGACGGACAACTATGGCTACACCTTC. This sequence encodes CASSSLTDNYGYTF.